This T cell receptor beta chain was observed in a study of shared clonotypes between healthy human individuals. Study information: Researchers drew samples from a couple of women and three men aged 18 to 49. General study points: There were few donors, and this limited the genetic and exposure-history diversity represented. Only blood was sampled, and tissue TCR repertoires likely differ from blood ones.

In the case of this clone: The antigen remains undetermined.

Profiled with immunoSEQ multiplex PCR; TCRdb holds only in-frame clones, not every one. Of around 2.3 million clones listed, 90% to 97% are singletons. The donors were adults (healthy and HIV-negative) with no recent acute infections or vaccinations. The CDR3 covers 14 residues. The germline CDR1 and CDR2 sequences are LNHDA and SQIVND (reference sequence). Trimming removed 3 bases at V and 2 bases at J, with 10 bases between. The V and J genes are TRBV19 and TRBJ2-5, with a possible D match to TRBD1 (6 bases). Specimen: naive CD4+ T cells sorted from blood. Stated subset: CD45RA+ positively selected. This TCR came from a man between 18 and 29 years old in good health. The CDR3 sequence: CASSIQGTQETQYF. CDR3 in DNA: TGTGCCAGTAGTATTCAGGGGACACAAGAGACCCAGTACTTC.